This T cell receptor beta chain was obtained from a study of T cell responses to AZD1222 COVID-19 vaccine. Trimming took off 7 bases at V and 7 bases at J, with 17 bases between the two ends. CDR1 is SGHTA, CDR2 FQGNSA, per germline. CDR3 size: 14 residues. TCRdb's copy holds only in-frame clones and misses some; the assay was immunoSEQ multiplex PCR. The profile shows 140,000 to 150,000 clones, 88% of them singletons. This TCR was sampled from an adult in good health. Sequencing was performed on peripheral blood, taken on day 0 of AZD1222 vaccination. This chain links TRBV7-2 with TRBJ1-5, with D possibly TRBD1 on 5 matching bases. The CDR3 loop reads CASTDMGGSQPQHF. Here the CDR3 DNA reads TGTGCCAGCACCGATATGGGGGGGTCCCAGCCCCAGCATTTT.